This TCR beta chain was obtained from a study of blood T cells in healthy people across ages. Alongside a J-beta primer mix, a sample-barcoded 5' primer served in a second PCR lasting roughly 6 to 12 cycles. The authors tagged each cDNA molecule using a template-switch adaptor with 12 random nucleotides. MiXCR was run by TCRdb on the 5' RACE reads, yielding one entry per CDR3 protein. Of fewer than 750,000 distinct CDR3 sequences in the sample, 40% to 65% are singletons; the top ten hold roughly 14%. Germline values: CDR1 SGHTA, CDR2 FQGNSA. This CDR3 contains 14 residues. After removal of 3 bases from V and 10 bases from J, the junction contained 10 bases not matched to a gene.

The TCR comes from an elderly woman in good health. Sequencing was done on a sample of blood. This chain links TRBV7-2 with TRBJ2-7; 9 positions agree with TRBD2. CDR3 coding DNA: TGTGCCAGCAGCTTGGCGGTAGCGGGGGCGCCTCAGTACTTC. Translated: CASSLAVAGAPQYF.